This is a list of T cell receptor beta chains from one sample in a study of blood T cells in healthy people across ages. In TCRdb, the 5' RACE reads were re-called with MiXCR into one record per CDR3 protein. The table records hundreds of thousands of distinct CDR3 sequences, roughly 46% of them present only once. Source material: blood. These receptors originate from an elderly man in good health. Each CDR3 is given with its conserved first and last residue. Fields, in order: V gene, clone size, D gene, J gene, CDR3 DNA, CDR3 protein. The D gene is left open where the match is weak. The size field is filled for only some rows; it gives once, few, many or a size class.

>TRBV6-2/TRBV6-3|many|TRBD1|TRBJ2-1
TGTGCCAGCAGCCCCGCCGCGGACAGGAACGAGCAGTTCTTC
CASSPAADRNEQFF
>TRBV10-1|NA|NA|TRBJ2-3
TGCGCCAGCAGTGAAGATGCGGCGGGCCTCACAGATACGCAGTATTTT
CASSEDAAGLTDTQYF
>TRBV12-3/TRBV12-4|NA|NA|TRBJ2-1
TGTGCCAGCAGTCCTTCAGTGGGACCAGGCTACAATGAGCAGTTCTTC
CASSPSVGPGYNEQFF
>TRBV30|NA|NA|TRBJ1-2
TGTGCCTGGAGTGTAGTGCAGGGACTCAACTATGGCTACACCTTC
CAWSVVQGLNYGYTF
>TRBV12-3/TRBV12-4|NA|TRBD2|TRBJ2-1
TGTGCCAGCAGCCGCGGACTAGGGGTGGGTACATCGCACAATGAGCAGTTCTTC
CASSRGLGVGTSHNEQFF
>TRBV20-1|many|NA|TRBJ1-1
TGCAGTGCTTTCGAACTAGCTGAAGCTTTCTTT
CSAFELAEAFF
>TRBV20-1|NA|TRBD1|TRBJ2-6
TGCAGTGCTAGGCTCCGCGACAGGGGGATATCTGGGGCCAACGTCCTGACTTTC
CSARLRDRGISGANVLTF
>TRBV5-1|few|TRBD2|TRBJ2-7
TGCGCCAGCAGCCCCTGGACTAGCGGGAGTGTTCGTATTGGCTACGAGCAGTACTTC
CASSPWTSGSVRIGYEQYF
>TRBV6-5|NA|NA|TRBJ2-7
TGTGCCAGCACCAATCAGGTCTCCTACGAGCAGTACTTC
CASTNQVSYEQYF
>TRBV28|NA|TRBD1|TRBJ2-7
TGTGCCAGCAGTCCAAACCGATCAGGGGGCTGGGAGACCCAGAACTTC
CASSPNRSGGWETQNF
>TRBV6-1|few|TRBD1|TRBJ2-7
TGTGCCAGCAATGCAGGGGGTGCCGAGCAGTACTTC
CASNAGGAEQYF
>TRBV20-1|NA|TRBD2|TRBJ2-7
TGCAGTGCTCAGACCGGACTAGCGGGCCCACACGAGCAGTACTTC
CSAQTGLAGPHEQYF
>TRBV28|few|NA|TRBJ2-7
TGTGCCAGCAGTTTGGGACACGCGTACGAGCAGTACTTC
CASSLGHAYEQYF
>TRBV2|NA|TRBD2|TRBJ2-1
TGTGCCAGCAGTGAACTAGGACTAGCGGGGGGGTATGAGCAGTTCTTC
CASSELGLAGGYEQFF
>TRBV7-3|few|TRBD2|TRBJ2-1
TGTGCCAGCAGCTTTAGCGGGAGTGCGAATGAGCAGTTCTTC
CASSFSGSANEQFF
>TRBV20-1|few|NA|TRBJ1-2
TGCAGTGCTGCAAAGGACCAAAACTATGGCTACACCTTC
CSAAKDQNYGYTF
>TRBV12-3/TRBV12-4|NA|NA|TRBJ2-5
TGTGCCAGCAGGACATCGGAGACCCAGTACTTC
CASRTSETQYF
>TRBV5-6|NA|NA|TRBJ2-6
TGTGCCAGCAGCTTTCCAGGGAGCTCTGGGGCCAACGTCCTGACTTTC
CASSFPGSSGANVLTF
>TRBV6-6|few|NA|TRBJ2-1
TGTGCCAGCAGTTATGGCAGGGCCGGCTACAATGAGCAGTTCTTC
CASSYGRAGYNEQFF
>TRBV6-6|NA|NA|TRBJ2-2
TGTGCCAGCAGTTACTCGAAGGGGCAGGTGGGCACCGGGGAGCTGTTTTTT
CASSYSKGQVGTGELFF
>TRBV5-1|NA|NA|TRBJ2-1
TGCGCCAGCAGCCTGGGACGCCGAGGGGATGAGCAGTTCTTC
CASSLGRRGDEQFF
>TRBV15|NA|NA|TRBJ2-5
TGTGCCACCAGCTCGGGGACATCCCAAGAGACCCAGTACTTC
CATSSGTSQETQYF
>TRBV6-6|NA|TRBD2|TRBJ2-7
TGTGCCAGCAGCCCCGGTCTAGCGGGAAGCTCCTACGAGCAGTACTTC
CASSPGLAGSSYEQYF